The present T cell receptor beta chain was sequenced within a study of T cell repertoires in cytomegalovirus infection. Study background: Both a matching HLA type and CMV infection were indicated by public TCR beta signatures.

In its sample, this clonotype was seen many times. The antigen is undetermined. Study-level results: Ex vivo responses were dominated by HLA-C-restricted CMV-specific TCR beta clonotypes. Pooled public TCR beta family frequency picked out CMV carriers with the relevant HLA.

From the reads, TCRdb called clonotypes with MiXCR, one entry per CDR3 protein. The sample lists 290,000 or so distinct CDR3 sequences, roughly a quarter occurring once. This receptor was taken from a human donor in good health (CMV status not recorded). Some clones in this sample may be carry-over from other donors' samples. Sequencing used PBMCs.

CDR3 nucleotides: TGTGCCAGCAGTTTAAGGCACCGCTATGGCTACACCTTC. Translated: CASSLRHRYGYTF. The chain joins TRBV12-3 or TRBV12-4 to TRBJ1-2; no firm D call. V was pared by 2 bases and J by 4 bases, with 8 bases between. The CDR3 consists of 13 residues.